Detailed here is one TCR beta chain. This entry comes from a study of blood T cell repertoires in COVID-19. Authors' data handling: By means of reference gene primer amplification, nucleated cell counts were estimated. Data came from immunoSEQ multiplex PCR; TCRdb stores just in-frame clones and leaves some out. V, J and clone size are taken as reported in that table, and D and trimming were inferred from the DNA itself. The sample includes under 95,000 clones, more than 85% seen only once; the top ten take 4% to 5.5%. V lost 7 bases to trimming and J lost 0 bases, with 22 bases between them. The CDR3 is 17 residues long. Germline CDR1 SGHRS, CDR2 YFSETQ.

The origin of this receptor is a man in his forties with acute or convalescent COVID-19. This chain links TRBV5-1 with TRBJ1-1, with TRBD1 as a possible D gene (5 bases). The sequenced sample was peripheral blood. The DNA of the CDR3 is TGCGCCAGCTCTCCCGGAGGCGGGGCGTTAATGAACACTGAAGCTTTCTTT. It specifies CASSPGGGALMNTEAFF.